This record concerns one T cell receptor (beta chain) sequence. Its antigen is still unknown. PCR involved 60 Vbeta and 13 Jbeta primers. Only in-frame clones appear in the TCRdb table, and some are missing; sequencing was by immunoSEQ multiplex PCR. The data contain 74,000 or so clones, 60% to 85% of them seen just once; the ten biggest clones take up about 22%. The data derive from a study of cytomegalovirus exposure and HLA in healthy donors. At the level of the study: The study's early data release held about 85 million unique TCRs from HLA-typed donors. Study-wide findings and caveats: One later analysis reportedly identified an Asian-associated ancestry cluster that showed fewer N-insertions than the roughly 700-donor mean.

The CDR3 runs to 19 residues. Germline CDR1 is MDHEN and CDR2 is SYDVKM. The V and J ends lost 3 bases and 0 bases respectively, with 22 bases between them. This chain links TRBV28 with TRBJ2-3; TRBD2 is a possible D gene (7 bases). This TCR came from a woman in her forties in good health and CMV-seropositive. Specimen: PBMCs. In DNA, the CDR3 is TGTGCCAGCAGTTTCCGTACCGGCTCCGGGGGGCCCAGCACAGATACGCAGTATTTT. Translated, it gives CASSFRTGSGGPSTDTQYF.